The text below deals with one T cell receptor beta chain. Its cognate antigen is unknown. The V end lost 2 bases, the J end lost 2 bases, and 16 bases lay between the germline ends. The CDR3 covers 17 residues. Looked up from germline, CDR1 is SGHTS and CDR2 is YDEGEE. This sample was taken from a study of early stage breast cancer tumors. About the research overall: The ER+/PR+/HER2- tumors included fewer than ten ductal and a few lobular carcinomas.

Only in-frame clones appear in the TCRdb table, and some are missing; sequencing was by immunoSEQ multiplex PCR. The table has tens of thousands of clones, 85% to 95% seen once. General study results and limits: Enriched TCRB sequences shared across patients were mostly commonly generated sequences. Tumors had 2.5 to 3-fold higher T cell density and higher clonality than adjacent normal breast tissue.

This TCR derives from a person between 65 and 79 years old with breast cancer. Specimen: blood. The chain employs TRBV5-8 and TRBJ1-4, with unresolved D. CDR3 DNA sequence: TGTGCCAGCAGCTTAGATCGGGGTCCCCCGACTAATGAAAAACTGTTTTTT. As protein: CASSLDRGPPTNEKLFF.